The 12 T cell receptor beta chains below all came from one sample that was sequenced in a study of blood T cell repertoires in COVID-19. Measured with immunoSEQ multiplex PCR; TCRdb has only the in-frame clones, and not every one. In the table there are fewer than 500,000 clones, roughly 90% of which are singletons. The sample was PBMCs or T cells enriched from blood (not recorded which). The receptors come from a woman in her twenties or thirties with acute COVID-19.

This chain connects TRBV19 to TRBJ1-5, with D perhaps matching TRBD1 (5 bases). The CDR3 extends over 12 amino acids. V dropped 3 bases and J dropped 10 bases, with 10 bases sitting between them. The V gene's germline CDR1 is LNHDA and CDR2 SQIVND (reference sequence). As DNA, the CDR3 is TGTGCCAGTAGTATTATGGGGGGTCCCCAGCATTTT. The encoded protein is CASSIMGGPQHF.

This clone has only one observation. The CDR3 DNA is TGTGCCAGCAGCCAAGATTACCAGGGGGAAAAACTGTTTTTT. Encoded protein: CASSQDYQGEKLFF. The chain couples TRBV14 to TRBJ1-4; D may be TRBD1 (6 bases). The germline V gene encodes CDR1 SGHDN and CDR2 FVKESK. Trimming removed 0 bases from V and 8 bases from J, with 10 bases in between. CDR3 length: 14 amino acids.

CDR3 region: CASSLTGVNTDTQYF. The CDR3 DNA reads TGCGCCAGCAGCCTGACAGGGGTCAACACAGATACGCAGTATTTT. The V gene is TRBV5-1, the J gene TRBJ2-3; 8 nucleotides align to TRBD1. The CDR3 has 15 amino acids. Germline V gene lookup returns CDR1 SGHRS and CDR2 YFSETQ. The junction had 6 bases not matched to a gene; V was cut back by 4 bases and J by 2 bases.

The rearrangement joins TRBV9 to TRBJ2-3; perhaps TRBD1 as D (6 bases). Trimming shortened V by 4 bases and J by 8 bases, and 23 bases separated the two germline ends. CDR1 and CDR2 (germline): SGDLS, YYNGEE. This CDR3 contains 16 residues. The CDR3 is CASSPAVTQGLGTQYF. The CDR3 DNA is TGTGCCAGCAGCCCAGCCGTGACGCAGGGGCTGGGTACGCAGTATTTT.

Written as DNA, the CDR3 is TGTGCCAGCAGTTTGGGGCAGGGGGCTAGGAATGAGCAGTTCTTC. Protein sequence: CASSLGQGARNEQFF. J is TRBJ2-1 and V is TRBV27; 8 nucleotides line up with TRBD1. The CDR3 loop spans 15 amino acids. The V gene end was trimmed by 3 bases and the J gene end by 7 bases; junction bases not matched to a gene: 8. Germline loops: CDR1 MNHEY, CDR2 SMNVEV (reference sequence).

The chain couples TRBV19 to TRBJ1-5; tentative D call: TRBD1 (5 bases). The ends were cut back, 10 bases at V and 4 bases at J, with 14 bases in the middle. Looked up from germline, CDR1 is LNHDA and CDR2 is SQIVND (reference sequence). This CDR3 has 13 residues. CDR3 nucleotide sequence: TGTGCCACTACCGGGGGGGTAAATCAGCCCCAGCATTTT. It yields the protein CATTGGVNQPQHF. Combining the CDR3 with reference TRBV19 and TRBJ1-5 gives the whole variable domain DGGITQSPKYLFRKEGQNVTLSCEQNLNHDAMYWYRQDPGQGLRLIYYSQIVNDFQKGDIAEGYSVSREKKESFPLTVTSAQKNPTAFYLCATTGGVNQPQHFGDGTRLSIL.

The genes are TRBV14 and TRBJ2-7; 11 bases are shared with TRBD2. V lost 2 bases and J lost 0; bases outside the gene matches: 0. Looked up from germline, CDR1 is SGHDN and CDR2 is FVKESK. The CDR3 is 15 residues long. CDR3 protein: CASSQLAGGSYEQYF. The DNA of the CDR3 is TGTGCCAGCAGCCAACTAGCGGGGGGCTCCTACGAGCAGTACTTC.

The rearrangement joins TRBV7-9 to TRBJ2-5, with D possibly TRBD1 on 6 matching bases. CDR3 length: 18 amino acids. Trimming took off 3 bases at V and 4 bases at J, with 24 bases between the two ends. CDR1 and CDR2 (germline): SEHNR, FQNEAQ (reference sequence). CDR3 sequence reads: CASSFKERRTGNRETQYF. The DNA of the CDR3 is TGTGCCAGCAGCTTTAAGGAACGGAGAACAGGGAATCGAGAGACCCAGTACTTC.

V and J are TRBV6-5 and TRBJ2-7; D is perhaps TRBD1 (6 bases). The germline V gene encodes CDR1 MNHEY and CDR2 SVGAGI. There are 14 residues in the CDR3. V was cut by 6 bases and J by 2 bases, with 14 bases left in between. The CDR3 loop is CASSPAGQTYEQYF. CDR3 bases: TGTGCCAGCAGCCCCGCTGGACAGACCTACGAGCAGTACTTC.

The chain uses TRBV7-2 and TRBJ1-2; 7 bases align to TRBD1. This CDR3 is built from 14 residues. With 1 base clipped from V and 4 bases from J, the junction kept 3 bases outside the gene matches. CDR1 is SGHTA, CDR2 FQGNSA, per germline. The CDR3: CASSLGQGLYGYTF. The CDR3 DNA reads TGTGCCAGCAGCTTAGGACAGGGCCTCTATGGCTACACCTTC.

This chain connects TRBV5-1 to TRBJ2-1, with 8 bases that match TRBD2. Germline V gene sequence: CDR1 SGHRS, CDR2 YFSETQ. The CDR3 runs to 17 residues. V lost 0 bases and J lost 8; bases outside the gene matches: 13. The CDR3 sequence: CASSLGMAGGVVDEQFF. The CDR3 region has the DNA TGCGCCAGCAGCTTGGGAATGGCGGGGGGAGTAGTAGATGAGCAGTTCTTC.

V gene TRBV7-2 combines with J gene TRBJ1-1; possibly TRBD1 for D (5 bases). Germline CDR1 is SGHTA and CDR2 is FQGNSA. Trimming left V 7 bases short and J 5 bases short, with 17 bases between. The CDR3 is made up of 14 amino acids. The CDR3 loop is CASTQQIGVTEAFF. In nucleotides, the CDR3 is TGTGCCAGCACCCAGCAGATAGGGGTTACTGAAGCTTTCTTT.